The present T cell receptor (beta chain) was sequenced within a study of blood T cell repertoires in COVID-19. Whole-study context: T cells, B-cell-depleted T cells, or PBMCs supplied cDNA or gDNA.

Per the original methods: For nucleated cells, counts were estimated from reference gene primer amplification. Sequenced by immunoSEQ multiplex PCR; TCRdb stores in-frame clones only, minus some. That table is the source of V, J and clone size, and D and trimming were worked out from the DNA. The table has about 130,000 clones, over 85% seen once. In Seattle, patients joined the study during active infection and were tracked longitudinally. The germline CDR1 and CDR2 sequences are SGDLS and YYNGEE. The CDR3 contains 18 residues. Trimming took 1 base from V and 0 from J, leaving 14 bases between them. Sequencing was carried out using peripheral blood. The source of this sequence is a man in his 60s with COVID-19, enrolled during active disease. The gene calls are TRBV9 and TRBJ2-6; D perhaps matches TRBD1 (6 bases). CDR3 sequence reads: CASSVSNRARSGANVLTF. The CDR3 bases are TGTGCCAGCAGCGTATCGAACAGGGCCCGCTCTGGGGCCAACGTCCTGACTTTC.